These 18 T cell receptor beta chains were sequenced from one sample in a study of regulatory T cells in long-lasting Graves disease. Time point of the sample: newly diagnosed GD, antithyroid drugs for less than 3 months. The TCR library was prepared using RNA isolated from PBMCs. Arm-PCR of CDR3 regions and iRepertoire HTBI primers were the basis on which TCR beta libraries were built. TCRdb passed the multiplex PCR reads through MiXCR, listing each CDR3 protein once. The data contain about 470,000 distinct CDR3 sequences, about 16% of them singletons. A further study also used this sample, focusing on T cells in Graves' hyperthyroidism and ophthalmopathy.

This specimen was peripheral blood mononuclear cells (PBMCs), taken at new diagnosis, from a patient treated with antithyroid drugs. All receptors derive from a man in his forties with Graves disease.

Many counts were recorded for this clonotype. This chain's CDR3 is CASSATGAGLEQYF. CDR3 nucleotides: TGTGCCAGCAGTGCCACAGGGGCGGGTTTAGAGCAGTACTTC. The chain carries TRBV27 and TRBJ2-7; 7 nucleotides agree with TRBD1. The CDR3 spans 14 residues. The J segment lost 7 bases and the V segment lost 5 bases, leaving 11 bases of the junction unmatched. Germline V CDR1 and CDR2: MNHEY, SMNVEV (reference sequence).

V gene TRBV9 combines with J gene TRBJ2-1, with 7 bases that match TRBD1. The CDR3 totals 15 residues. Losses at the gene ends were 4 bases for V and 4 bases for J; bases not matched to a gene: 8. Germline CDR1 reads SGDLS; CDR2 reads YYNGEE. The CDR3 here is CASSPWDRNYNEQFF. CDR3 bases: TGTGCCAGCAGCCCCTGGGACAGAAATTACAATGAGCAGTTCTTC.

V and J are TRBV19 and TRBJ2-2, with a possible D match to TRBD1 (5 bases). The V gene lost 1 base and the J gene lost 1 base, with 10 bases spanning the gap. CDR3 length equals 16 residues. CDR1 is LNHDA and CDR2 is SQIVND in the germline V gene (reference sequence). CDR3 protein: CASSIVRQRNTGELFF. The CDR3 DNA reads TGTGCCAGTAGTATAGTCCGACAGCGGAACACCGGGGAGCTGTTTTTT.

This clonotype was picked up many times. The chain recombines TRBV5-1 with TRBJ2-3; 10 nucleotides line up with TRBD2. The V gene's germline CDR1 is SGHRS and CDR2 YFSETQ. The CDR3 has 16 residues. V was pared by 1 base and J by 8 bases, with 10 bases of the junction left unmatched. The CDR3 sequence: CASSLKAGGDVGTQYF. The CDR3 DNA follows: TGCGCCAGCAGCTTGAAAGCGGGAGGGGACGTGGGTACGCAGTATTTT.

This clonotype was seen repeatedly, ten times or more. The chain uses TRBV12-3 or TRBV12-4 and TRBJ2-7; tentative D call: TRBD2 (6 bases). This CDR3 comprises 12 residues. Trimming cost V 7 bases and J 3 bases, with 10 bases left between them. The DNA of the CDR3 is TGTGCCAGCAAGGGGCGGGACTACGAGCAGTACTTC. This gives the protein CASKGRDYEQYF.

The rearrangement uses TRBV11-1 and TRBJ1-1; TRBD1 agrees at 7 bases. Germline-derived CDR1 and CDR2 are SGHAT and FQDESV (reference sequence). With 3 bases clipped from V and 5 bases from J, the junction kept 9 bases outside the gene matches. This CDR3 region has 15 residues. The CDR3 coding sequence is TGTGCCAGCAGCTTCACAGGGGCGGACAAGACTGAAGCTTTCTTT. This translates into CASSFTGADKTEAFF.

This clonotype has at least ten counts. This rearrangement joins TRBV28 to TRBJ1-2, with TRBD1 as a possible D gene (6 bases). Germline V gene data show CDR1 as MDHEN and CDR2 as SYDVKM. Trimming took off 6 bases at V and 6 bases at J, with 17 bases between the two ends. The CDR3 has 14 amino acids. The CDR3 DNA reads TGTGCCAGCAGGGACAGTGCCCTTTCTAATGGCTACACCTTC. Its protein is CASRDSALSNGYTF.

This clonotype showed up many times. The chain recombines TRBV7-9 with TRBJ2-7, with D possibly called TRBD1 or TRBD2 (5 bases each). Trimming pared 1 base from V and 0 bases from J, leaving 10 bases between. This CDR3 is 15 amino acids long. Per germline, CDR1 SEHNR and CDR2 FQNEAQ (reference sequence). The CDR3 region has the DNA TGTGCCAGCAGCTTAGAGGGGACGGTCTCCTACGAGCAGTACTTC. Amino acids: CASSLEGTVSYEQYF. The entire variable domain, with the rest obtained from reference TRBV7-9 and TRBJ2-7, is as follows: DTGVSQNPRHKITKRGQNVTFRCDPISEHNRLYWYRQTLGQGPEFLTYFQNEAQLEKSRLLSDRFSAERPKGSFSTLEIQRTEQGDSAMYLCASSLEGTVSYEQYFGPGTRLTVT.

There are many counts of this clonotype. J is TRBJ2-1 and V is TRBV6-2 or TRBV6-3, with a weak D call TRBD2 (5 bases). Trimming stripped 8 bases from V and 2 bases from J, with 16 bases between. Germline V lookup: CDR1 MNHEY, CDR2 SVGEGT. The CDR3 is made up of 15 amino acids. The CDR3 region is CASEDLADPYNEQFF. The DNA of the CDR3 is TGTGCCAGCGAGGACTTGGCAGATCCCTACAATGAGCAGTTCTTC.

This clonotype was detected many times. The gene calls are TRBV2 and TRBJ2-4; no clear D gene. The CDR3 sequence is 14 residues long. Germline V gene sequence: CDR1 SNHLY, CDR2 FYNNEI. Trimming stripped 7 bases from V and 2 bases from J, with 12 bases between. In DNA, the CDR3 is TGTGCCAGCAACCCCGACATTTCCAAAAACATTCAGTACTTC. Its protein product is CASNPDISKNIQYF.

This clonotype came up many times. The rearrangement links TRBV5-1 to TRBJ2-1; 13 bases are shared with TRBD2. Germline CDR1 SGHRS, CDR2 YFSETQ. With 0 bases clipped from V and 8 bases from J, the junction kept 8 bases outside the gene matches. The CDR3 has 17 amino acids. The CDR3 here is CASSLEGTSGTFDEQFF. CDR3 DNA: TGCGCCAGCAGCTTGGAAGGGACTAGCGGGACCTTCGATGAGCAGTTCTTC.

This clonotype was seen a handful of times. The V call is TRBV7-2, the J call TRBJ1-2, with a weak D call TRBD1 (5 bases). The CDR3 has 13 residues. CDR1 and CDR2 from the germline V gene are SGHTA and FQGNSA. V dropped 4 bases and J dropped 4 bases, with 10 bases sitting between them. The CDR3 here is CASSSRVGYGYTF. In DNA, the CDR3 is TGTGCCAGCAGCTCCAGGGTTGGCTATGGCTACACCTTC.

J is TRBJ2-4 and V is TRBV3-1, with 11 positions matching TRBD2. V lost 0 bases to trimming and J lost 0 bases; unmatched junction nucleotides: 4. The CDR3 has 18 amino acids. Germline V gene sequence: CDR1 LGHDT, CDR2 YNNKEL (reference sequence). CDR3 bases: TGTGCCAGCAGCCAAGAAGCCGGACTAGCGGGAGCCAAAAACATTCAGTACTTC. As protein: CASSQEAGLAGAKNIQYF.

This clonotype has ten or more counts. J is TRBJ2-1 and V is TRBV28, with D maybe TRBD1 (6 bases). V dropped 3 bases and J dropped 10 bases, with 13 bases sitting between them. The CDR3 has 13 amino acids. Germline CDR1 and CDR2: MDHEN and SYDVKM. Here the CDR3 reads CASSFSGAFEQFF. DNA of the CDR3: TGTGCCAGCAGTTTCTCAGGGGCCTTCGAGCAGTTCTTC.

The chain is built from TRBV3-1 and TRBJ2-7, with TRBD2 matching over 7 bases. The CDR3 totals 15 residues. Germline CDR1 LGHDT, CDR2 YNNKEL (reference sequence). V gave up 1 base and J gave up 2 bases; unmatched junction bases: 5. The CDR3 protein is CASSQVASGAYEQYF. The CDR3 region has the DNA TGTGCCAGCAGCCAAGTTGCTAGCGGTGCCTACGAGCAGTACTTC.

This clonotype was found a few times. CDR3 bases: TGCGCCAGCAGCCAGGGACTAGCGGGCCGCACAGATACGCAGTATTTT. This encodes CASSQGLAGRTDTQYF. This chain joins TRBV5-1 and TRBJ2-3, with 12 bases lining up with TRBD2. V lost 4 bases and J lost 1; bases outside the gene matches: 4. The CDR3 length is 16 residues. From germline, CDR1 is SGHRS and CDR2 YFSETQ.

The chain employs TRBV27 and TRBJ2-6; D ambiguous. V was shortened by 4 bases and J by 0 bases, with 7 bases between the two germline ends. The CDR3 runs 15 residues. Germline CDR1 reads MNHEY; CDR2 reads SMNVEV (reference sequence). CDR3 nucleotides: TGTGCCAGCAGTTCTAAAATCTCTGGGGCCAACGTCCTGACTTTC. It codes for CASSSKISGANVLTF. The full variable domain, completed using reference TRBV27 and TRBJ2-6, is EAQVTQNPRYLITVTGKKLTVTCSQNMNHEYMSWYRQDPGLGLRQIYYSMNVEVTDKGDVPEGYKVSRKEKRNFPLILESPSPNQTSLYFCASSSKISGANVLTFGAGSRLTVL.

This clonotype showed up many times. This rearrangement joins TRBV18 to TRBJ1-6; D remains ambiguous. Trimming left V 2 bases short and J 7 bases short, with 12 bases between. Germline V gives CDR1 KGHSH, CDR2 LQKENI. The CDR3 has 15 amino acids. The CDR3, as DNA: TGTGCCAGCTCACCAGGACTCATGGTCAATTCACCCCTCCACTTT. This sequence encodes CASSPGLMVNSPLHF.